This entry lists 27 T cell receptor beta chains sequenced from one sample in a study of blood T cells in healthy people across ages. For the second PCR, which ran for about 7 to 11 cycles, a sample-barcoded 5' primer and a J-beta primer mix were used. TCRdb re-derived calls from the 5' RACE reads in MiXCR, one entry per CDR3 protein. This repertoire shows 650,000 to 1,000,000 distinct CDR3 sequences, less than 60% found once; its top ten account for about a sixth. The material sequenced was blood. Receptors were obtained from a man of 80 years or more in good health.

This clonotype turned up a few times. The chain links TRBV20-1 to TRBJ2-3; D gene ambiguous. Germline V gene lookup returns CDR1 DFQATT and CDR2 SNEGSKA (reference sequence). The CDR3 has 12 amino acids. The DNA of the CDR3 is TGCAGCGGAAAAGTCTCCCAACATACGCAGTATTTT. Protein product: CSGKVSQHTQYF.

The sample holds one count of this clonotype. The chain combines TRBV28 with TRBJ2-1, with 8 nucleotides matching TRBD2. The CDR3 is 14 residues long. Germline V lookup: CDR1 MDHEN, CDR2 SYDVKM. V shed 5 bases and J 13 bases; nucleotides not matched to a gene: 13. CDR3 protein: CASSVGGLEETQFF. Written as DNA, the CDR3 is TGTGCCAGCAGTGTAGGGGGACTAGAAGAGACCCAGTTCTTC.

There are a few counts of this clonotype. The chain carries TRBV6-2 or TRBV6-3 and TRBJ2-1, with 13 bases lining up with TRBD2. This CDR3 region has 13 residues. Germline V CDR1 and CDR2: MNHEY, SVGEGT. V lost 7 bases, J lost 12 bases, and 6 bases stayed unmatched. CDR3 amino acids: CASTTSGRAWQFF. The CDR3 region has the DNA TGTGCCAGCACAACTAGCGGGAGGGCCTGGCAGTTCTTC.

This clonotype was observed a few times. CDR3 residues: CASSLGRRAGEQFF. The DNA of the CDR3 is TGTGCCAGCAGTTTAGGACGGAGGGCTGGCGAGCAGTTCTTC. The V gene is TRBV27, the J gene TRBJ2-1, with a tentative D call TRBD2 (6 bases). The CDR3 has 14 residues. The germline CDR1 and CDR2 sequences are MNHEY and SMNVEV (reference sequence). Trimming removed 2 bases from V and 10 bases from J, with 15 bases in between.

J is TRBJ2-1 and V is TRBV14; TRBD2 agrees at 7 bases. Trimming took 3 bases from V and 0 from J; bases not matched to a gene: 5. The germline gives CDR1 SGHDN, CDR2 FVKESK. The CDR3 has 16 amino acids. CDR3 coding DNA: TGTGCCAGCAGCCATGTAGCGGGTAGCTCCTACAATGAGCAGTTCTTC. Residues: CASSHVAGSSYNEQFF.

V gene TRBV20-1 combines with J gene TRBJ2-4; D gene uncertain. The CDR3 contains 14 residues. Trimming removed 4 bases from V and 0 bases from J, with 10 bases in between. Germline values: CDR1 DFQATT, CDR2 SNEGSKA (reference sequence). The CDR3 sequence is CSATDPRAKNIQYF. The CDR3, as DNA: TGCAGTGCTACCGACCCAAGAGCCAAAAACATTCAGTACTTC.

The chain couples TRBV27 to TRBJ2-3, with 14 nucleotides matching TRBD2. Per germline, CDR1 MNHEY and CDR2 SMNVEV (reference sequence). This CDR3 is 15 amino acids long. The junction had 4 bases not matched to a gene; V was cut back by 8 bases and J by 3 bases. CDR3 protein: CASARLAGGTDTQYF. For the CDR3, the DNA is TGTGCCAGCGCTCGACTAGCGGGAGGGACAGATACGCAGTATTTT.

This clonotype was detected a few times. The chain recombines TRBV7-8 with TRBJ2-5; TRBD1 agrees at 9 bases. CDR3 length: 17 amino acids. Germline trimming cut 6 bases from V and 4 bases from J; bases unmatched to any gene: 15. Germline V gives CDR1 SGHVS, CDR2 FQNEAQ. The CDR3 reads CASSHPTGTGTRETQYF. DNA of the CDR3: TGTGCCAGCAGTCATCCAACCGGGACAGGGACACGAGAGACCCAGTACTTC.

The J gene is TRBJ1-6, the V gene TRBV28; D is unclear. Trimming stripped 5 bases from V and 8 bases from J, with 10 bases between. The CDR3 has 13 amino acids. Germline loops: CDR1 MDHEN, CDR2 SYDVKM. DNA for the CDR3: TGTGCCAGCAGTCCACAATCGTATTCACCCCTCCACTTT. It yields the protein CASSPQSYSPLHF.

This clonotype occurred a few times. V gene TRBV25-1 combines with J gene TRBJ1-4; the D is unclear. The CDR3 length is 14 residues. Germline V CDR1 and CDR2: MGHDK, SYGVNS. V dropped 1 base and J dropped 7 bases, with 10 bases sitting between them. The CDR3 reads CASSESGWIEKLFF. Here the CDR3 DNA reads TGTGCCAGCAGTGAATCGGGTTGGATTGAAAAACTGTTTTTT.

The table lists this clonotype with many counts. V is TRBV11-2 and J is TRBJ2-1; no firm D call. Germline CDR1 SGHAT, CDR2 FQNNGV. V lost 0 bases and J lost 8, with 5 bases in between. The CDR3 spans 12 residues. The CDR3 coding sequence is TGTGCCAGCAGCTTAGACCTCCATGAGCAGTTCTTC. Translation: CASSLDLHEQFF. Together with reference TRBV11-2 and TRBJ2-1, the CDR3 gives the full variable domain: EAGVAQSPRYKIIEKRQSVAFWCNPISGHATLYWYQQILGQGPKLLIQFQNNGVVDDSQLPKDRFSAERLKGVDSTLKIQPAKLEDSAVYLCASSLDLHEQFFGPGTRLTVL.

The chain couples TRBV10-3 to TRBJ2-2, with D unresolved. Looked up from germline, CDR1 is ENHRY and CDR2 is SYGVKD. The CDR3 consists of 12 residues. V gave up 7 bases and J gave up 6 bases, with 9 bases separating them. The CDR3 protein is CAITGGSGELFF. The CDR3 bases are TGTGCCATCACCGGCGGATCCGGGGAGCTGTTTTTT.

The CDR3 nucleotides are TGTGCCATCAGTGAAGGGACAGAGGCTCTTAGACCCTACGAGCAGTACTTC. Translated, it gives CAISEGTEALRPYEQYF. This chain links TRBV10-3 with TRBJ2-4, with 7 nucleotides matching TRBD1. The end of the DNA fits TRBJ2-7 better, so the J call may be wrong. Germline V lookup: CDR1 ENHRY, CDR2 SYGVKD. The CDR3 consists of 17 residues.

In its sample, this clonotype was seen a few times. The J gene is TRBJ2-3, the V gene TRBV20-1; 9 bases line up with TRBD2. Germline V gives CDR1 DFQATT, CDR2 SNEGSKA (reference sequence). This CDR3 has 13 amino acids. V lost 0 bases to trimming and J lost 6 bases; unmatched junction nucleotides: 1. The CDR3 here is CSARESGRDTQYF. DNA of the CDR3: TGCAGTGCTAGAGAGAGCGGGAGGGATACGCAGTATTTT.

V gene TRBV7-2 combines with J gene TRBJ2-7; TRBD2 aligns across 14 bases. The V segment lost 5 bases and the J segment 2 bases; nucleotides outside the gene matches: 17. The CDR3 consists of 20 residues. The germline V gene encodes CDR1 SGHTA and CDR2 FQGNSA. CDR3 region: CASSPAGLAGGWSKTYEQYF. CDR3 coding DNA: TGTGCCAGCAGCCCAGCTGGACTAGCGGGAGGCTGGTCCAAAACCTACGAGCAGTACTTC.

The rearrangement links TRBV5-1 to TRBJ2-3; 8 nucleotides match TRBD1. This CDR3 spans 16 amino acids. CDR1 is SGHRS, CDR2 YFSETQ, per germline. J gave up 0 bases and V 4 bases, and 7 bases lay outside the gene matches. CDR3 in amino acids: CASSLQGAYSTDTQYF. For the CDR3, the DNA is TGCGCCAGCAGCCTTCAGGGGGCTTATAGCACAGATACGCAGTATTTT.

The rearrangement links TRBV28 to TRBJ2-7, with D maybe TRBD2 (6 bases). CDR1 is MDHEN and CDR2 is SYDVKM in the germline V gene. This CDR3 region has 16 residues. V shed 4 bases and J shed 0 bases, with 16 bases lying between them. The DNA for the CDR3 is TGTGCCAGCAGTTCCTACAACCTGGGGGGCTCCTACGAGCAGTACTTC. Translation: CASSSYNLGGSYEQYF.

The chain links TRBV5-1 to TRBJ2-1, with D possibly matching TRBD2 (5 bases). The V gene's germline CDR1 is SGHRS and CDR2 YFSETQ. V dropped 2 bases and J dropped 9 bases, with 18 bases sitting between them. The CDR3 covers 15 residues. The CDR3 here is CASSLLQLGDGEQFF. CDR3 sequence (DNA): TGCGCCAGCAGCTTACTCCAACTGGGAGACGGTGAGCAGTTCTTC.

V usage is TRBV4-3 and J usage is TRBJ2-5, with a possible D match to TRBD1 (5 bases). In germline, CDR1 is LGHNA, CDR2 YSLEER. V lost 0 bases and J 2 bases, leaving 10 bases between the germline ends. The CDR3 contains 15 residues. Written as DNA, the CDR3 is TGCGCCAGCAGCCAAGATAAGACAGATCAAGAGACCCAGTACTTC. Translating it yields CASSQDKTDQETQYF.

This clonotype occurred once. An end of the junction differs from the germline gene, which may be a read error. The V gene is TRBV7-9, the J gene TRBJ2-1, with 8 bases lining up with TRBD1. The CDR3 consists of 11 residues. From germline, CDR1 is SEHNR and CDR2 FQNEAQ (reference sequence). CDR3 DNA: TGTACCAGCAGCCGGGACAGGCCCCAGTTCTTC. It encodes CTSSRDRPQFF.

This clonotype was seen only a few times. The rearrangement links TRBV29-1 to TRBJ1-2; tentative D call: TRBD1 (6 bases). Germline V gene data show CDR1 as SQVTM and CDR2 as ANQGSEA. This CDR3 is 14 amino acids long. V lost 0 bases, J lost 3 bases, and 11 bases lay in between. The CDR3: CSVEDRGEDYGYTF. CDR3 nucleotides: TGCAGCGTTGAAGACAGGGGTGAAGACTATGGCTACACCTTC.

The chain joins TRBV18 to TRBJ1-4; TRBD1 is a possible D gene (6 bases). The V gene's germline CDR1 is KGHSH and CDR2 LQKENI. Trimming took off 5 bases at V and 5 bases at J, with 15 bases between the two ends. The CDR3 loop spans 15 amino acids. This chain's CDR3 is CASSTRGGSNEKLFF. CDR3 sequence (DNA): TGTGCCAGCTCAACTCGTGGGGGCTCGAATGAAAAACTGTTTTTT. Full variable domain (outside the CDR3, taken from reference TRBV18 and TRBJ1-4): NAGVMQNPRHLVRRRGQEARLRCSPMKGHSHVYWYRQLPEEGLKFMVYLQKENIIDESGMPKERFSAEFPKEGPSILRIQQVVRGDSAAYFCASSTRGGSNEKLFFGSGTQLSVL.

This clonotype was found a few times. This chain connects TRBV12-3 or TRBV12-4 to TRBJ2-7, with a weak D call TRBD2 (5 bases). The CDR3 runs to 14 residues. Trimming shortened V by 2 bases and J by 5 bases, and 13 bases separated the two germline ends. The CDR3 DNA sequence: TGTGCCAGCAGTTTAACGGGATCCAGAGACGAGCAGTACTTC. The encoded protein is CASSLTGSRDEQYF.

This clonotype was observed a single time. A much larger clone differs from this one at a single base, so this may be a read error. This chain links TRBV15 with TRBJ2-7; D is unresolved. The J call may be mistaken, given a closer DNA end match to TRBJ2-4. The CDR3 covers 15 residues. Germline-derived CDR1 and CDR2 are LNHNV and YYDKDF (reference sequence). This CDR3 is CATSRAVWVGDIQYF. The CDR3 DNA reads TGTGCCACCAGCAGAGCAGTTTGGGTCGGAGACATTCAGTACTTC.

The chain couples TRBV28 to TRBJ2-7, with 10 positions matching TRBD1. V trimming: 3 bases; J trimming: 3 bases; junction bases outside the gene matches: 2. CDR1 MDHEN and CDR2 SYDVKM come from the germline V gene. The CDR3 has 14 residues. The CDR3 DNA sequence: TGTGCCAGCAGTTTGACAGGGGGCTTCTACGAGCAGTACTTC. It specifies CASSLTGGFYEQYF.

This rearrangement joins TRBV7-2 to TRBJ1-6; no clear D. There are 15 residues in the CDR3. Germline V CDR1 and CDR2: SGHTA, FQGNSA. V shed 5 bases and J shed 1 base, with 9 bases lying between them. The CDR3 bases are TGTGCCAGCAGCCCTCGGGAGTCCTATAATTCACCCCTCCACTTT. Its translation is CASSPRESYNSPLHF.

V is TRBV29-1 and J is TRBJ2-1; the D is unclear. The germline V and J ends were trimmed by 7 bases and 9 bases, with 22 bases remaining between them. Germline V gene data show CDR1 as SQVTM and CDR2 as ANQGSEA. The CDR3 length is 14 residues. The CDR3 region is CSASLDLIYGEQFF. The CDR3 DNA follows: TGCAGCGCCTCCCTGGACCTAATTTACGGTGAGCAGTTCTTC.